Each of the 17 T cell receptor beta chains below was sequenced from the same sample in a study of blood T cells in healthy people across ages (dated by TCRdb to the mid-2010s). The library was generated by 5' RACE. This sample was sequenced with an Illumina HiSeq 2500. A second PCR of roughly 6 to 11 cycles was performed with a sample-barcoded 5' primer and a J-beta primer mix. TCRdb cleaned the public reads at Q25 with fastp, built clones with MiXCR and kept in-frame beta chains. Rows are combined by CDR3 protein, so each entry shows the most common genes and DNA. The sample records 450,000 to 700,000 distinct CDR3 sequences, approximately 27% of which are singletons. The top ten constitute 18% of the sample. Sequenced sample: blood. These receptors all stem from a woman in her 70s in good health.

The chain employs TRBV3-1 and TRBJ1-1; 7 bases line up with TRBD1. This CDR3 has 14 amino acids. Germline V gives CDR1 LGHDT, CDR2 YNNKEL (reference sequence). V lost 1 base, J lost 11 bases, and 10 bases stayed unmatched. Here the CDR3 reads CASSQGGGGVGAFF. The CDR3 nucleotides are TGTGCCAGCAGCCAAGGAGGAGGGGGCGTAGGTGCTTTCTTT.

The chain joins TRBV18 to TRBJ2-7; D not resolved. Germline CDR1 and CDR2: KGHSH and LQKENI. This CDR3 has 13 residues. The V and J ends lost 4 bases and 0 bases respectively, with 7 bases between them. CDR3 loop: CASSHGSSYEQYF. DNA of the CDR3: TGTGCCAGCTCACACGGTAGCTCCTACGAGCAGTACTTC.

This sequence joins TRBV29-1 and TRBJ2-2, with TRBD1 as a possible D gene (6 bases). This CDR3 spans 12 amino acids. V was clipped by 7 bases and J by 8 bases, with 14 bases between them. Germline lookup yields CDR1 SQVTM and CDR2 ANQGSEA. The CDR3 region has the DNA TGCAGCGCTGTCAGGGGTAAAGGGGAGCTGTTTTTT. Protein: CSAVRGKGELFF.

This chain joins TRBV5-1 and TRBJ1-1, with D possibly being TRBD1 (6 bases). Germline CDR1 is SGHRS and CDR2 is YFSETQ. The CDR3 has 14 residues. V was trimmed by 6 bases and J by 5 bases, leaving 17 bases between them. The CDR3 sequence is CASTTSGAGTEAFF. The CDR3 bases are TGCGCCAGCACCACCTCAGGGGCAGGGACTGAAGCTTTCTTT.

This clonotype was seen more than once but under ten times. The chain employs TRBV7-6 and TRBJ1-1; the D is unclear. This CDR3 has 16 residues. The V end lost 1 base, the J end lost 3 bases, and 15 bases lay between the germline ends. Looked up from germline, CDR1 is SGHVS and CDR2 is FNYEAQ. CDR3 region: CASSLGSGAGYTEAFF. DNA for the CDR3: TGTGCCAGCAGCTTAGGATCAGGTGCGGGGTACACTGAAGCTTTCTTT.

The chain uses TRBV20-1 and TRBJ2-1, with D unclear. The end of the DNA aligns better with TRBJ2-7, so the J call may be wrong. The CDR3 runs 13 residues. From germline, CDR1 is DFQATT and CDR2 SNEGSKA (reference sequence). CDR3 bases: TGCAGTGCTCCGGTCCCGAATGGATACGAGCAGTACTTC. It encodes CSAPVPNGYEQYF.

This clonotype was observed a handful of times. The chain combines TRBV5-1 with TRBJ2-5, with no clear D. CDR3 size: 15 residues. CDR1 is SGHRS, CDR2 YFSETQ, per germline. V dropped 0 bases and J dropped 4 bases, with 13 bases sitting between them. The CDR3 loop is CASSLDLKKGETQYF. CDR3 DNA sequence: TGCGCCAGCAGCTTGGACCTTAAAAAAGGAGAGACCCAGTACTTC.

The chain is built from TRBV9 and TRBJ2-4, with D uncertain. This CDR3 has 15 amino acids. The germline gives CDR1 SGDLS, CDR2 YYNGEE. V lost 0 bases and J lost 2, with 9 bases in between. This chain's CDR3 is CASSVDGETKNIQYF. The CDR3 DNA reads TGTGCCAGCAGCGTAGATGGGGAAACCAAAAACATTCAGTACTTC.

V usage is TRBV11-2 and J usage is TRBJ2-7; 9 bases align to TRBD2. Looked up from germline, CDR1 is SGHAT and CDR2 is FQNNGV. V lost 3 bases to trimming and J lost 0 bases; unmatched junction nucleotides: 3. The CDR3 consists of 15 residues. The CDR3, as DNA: TGTGCCAGCAGCTTTAGCGGGGGTTTCTCCTACGAGCAGTACTTC. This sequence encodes CASSFSGGFSYEQYF.

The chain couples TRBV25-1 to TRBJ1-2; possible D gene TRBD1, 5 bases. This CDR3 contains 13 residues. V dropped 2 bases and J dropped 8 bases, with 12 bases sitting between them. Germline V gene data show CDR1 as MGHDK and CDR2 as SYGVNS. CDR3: CASSEQGQFGYTF. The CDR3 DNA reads TGTGCCAGCAGTGAACAGGGCCAGTTCGGCTACACCTTC.

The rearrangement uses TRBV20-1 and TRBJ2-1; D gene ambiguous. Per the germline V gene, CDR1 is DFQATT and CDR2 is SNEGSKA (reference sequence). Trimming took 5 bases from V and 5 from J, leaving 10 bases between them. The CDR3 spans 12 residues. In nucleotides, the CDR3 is TGCAGTGCTCCGCGCACCAACAATGAGCAGTTCTTC. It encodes CSAPRTNNEQFF.

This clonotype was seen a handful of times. The CDR3 loop reads CASSIGPGATDTQYF. In nucleotides, the CDR3 is TGTGCCAGTAGTATAGGCCCAGGGGCCACAGATACGCAGTATTTT. The chain employs TRBV19 and TRBJ2-3; D perhaps matches TRBD1 (6 bases). V lost 1 base, J lost 2 bases, and 10 bases lay in between. Germline-derived CDR1 and CDR2 are LNHDA and SQIVND (reference sequence). CDR3 size: 15 residues.

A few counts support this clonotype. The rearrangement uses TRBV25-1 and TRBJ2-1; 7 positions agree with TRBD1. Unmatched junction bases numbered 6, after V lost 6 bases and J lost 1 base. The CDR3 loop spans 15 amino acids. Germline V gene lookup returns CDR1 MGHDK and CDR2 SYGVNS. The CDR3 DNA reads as TGTGCCAGCAGCTCCACAGGGGTGTCCTACAATGAGCAGTTCTTC. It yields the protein CASSSTGVSYNEQFF.

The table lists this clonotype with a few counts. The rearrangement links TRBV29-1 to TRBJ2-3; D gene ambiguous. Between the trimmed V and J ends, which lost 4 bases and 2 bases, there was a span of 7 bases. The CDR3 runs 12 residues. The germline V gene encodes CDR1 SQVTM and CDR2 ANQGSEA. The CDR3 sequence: CSVGSHTDTQYF. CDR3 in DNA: TGCAGCGTTGGTAGCCACACAGATACGCAGTATTTT.

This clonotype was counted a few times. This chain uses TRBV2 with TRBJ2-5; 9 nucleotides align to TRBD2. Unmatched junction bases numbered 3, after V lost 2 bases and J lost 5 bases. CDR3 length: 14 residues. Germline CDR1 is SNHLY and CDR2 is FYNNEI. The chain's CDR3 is CASSERTSVETQYF. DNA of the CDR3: TGTGCCAGCAGTGAACGGACTAGCGTGGAGACCCAGTACTTC.

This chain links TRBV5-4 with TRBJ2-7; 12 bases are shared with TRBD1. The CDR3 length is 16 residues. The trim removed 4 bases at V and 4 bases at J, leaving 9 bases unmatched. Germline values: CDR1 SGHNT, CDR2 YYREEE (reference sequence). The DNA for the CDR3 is TGTGCCAGCAGCCCCCCGGGACAGGGGGCTGGATACGAGCAGTACTTC. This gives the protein CASSPPGQGAGYEQYF.

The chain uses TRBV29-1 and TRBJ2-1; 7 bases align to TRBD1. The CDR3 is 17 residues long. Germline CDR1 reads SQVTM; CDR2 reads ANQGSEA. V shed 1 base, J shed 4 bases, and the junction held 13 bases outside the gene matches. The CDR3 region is CSVEGTSVTGRYNEQFF. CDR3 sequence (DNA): TGCAGCGTTGAAGGAACCTCCGTGACAGGGCGATACAATGAGCAGTTCTTC.